A selection of T cell receptor beta chains follows, all from one sample in a study of T cells in Graves' hyperthyroidism and ophthalmopathy. TCRdb re-called the multiplex PCR reads with MiXCR, one entry per CDR3 protein. The sample has over 550,000 distinct CDR3 sequences, over 15% seen once. The specimen sequenced was blood. The receptors here all came from a woman aged 18-29 years with Graves' hyperthyroidism. Both conserved end residues are part of each CDR3. A D gene is named only where the DNA matches it firmly. Part of the rows lack a size; the others show once, few, many or a class for expanded clones.

>TRBD1|NA|TRBV19|TRBJ2-7
TGTGCCAGATGGGACAGGGATACCTACGAGCAGTACTTC
CARWDRDTYEQYF
>NA|many|TRBV2|TRBJ2-1
TGTGCCAGCAGTGAAGTCGGAGGTGGAGAGCAGTTCTTC
CASSEVGGGEQFF
>TRBD2|NA|TRBV20-1|TRBJ2-7
TGCAGTGCTAGAGATCGGACTAGCGGGAGACCCTCCTACGAGCAGTACTTC
CSARDRTSGRPSYEQYF
>TRBD1|NA|TRBV7-9|TRBJ2-7
TGTGCCAGCAGCTCAGACAGGGGAGCCTACGAGCAGTACTTC
CASSSDRGAYEQYF
>NA|few|TRBV7-9|TRBJ2-6
TGTGCCAGCAGCTTACCCTTAGGGGTTGTGGGCTCTGGGGCCAACGTCCTGACTTTC
CASSLPLGVVGSGANVLTF
>NA|few|TRBV4-1|TRBJ1-5
TGCGCCAGCAGCCAGGATGGGACGGCGGAACAGCCCCAGCATTTT
CASSQDGTAEQPQHF
>NA|few|TRBV3-1|TRBJ1-2
TGTGCCAGCAGCCAAACGGGTAAAGGGAGTATTGGCTACACCTTC
CASSQTGKGSIGYTF
>TRBD2|NA|TRBV11-1|TRBJ2-2
TGTGCCAGCAGCCCTGGACTAGCGGGGGGCCTGCCCGGGGAGCTGTTTTTT
CASSPGLAGGLPGELFF
>NA|many|TRBV11-2|TRBJ2-7
TGTGCCAGCAGCTTAGATCTAGGAGACAGCGTCCCCGAGCAGTACTTC
CASSLDLGDSVPEQYF
>NA|many|TRBV28|TRBJ2-3
TGTGCCAGTAGTTTCCTCCGTGATACGCAGTATTTT
CASSFLRDTQYF
>NA|few|TRBV9|TRBJ2-1
TGTGCCAGCAGCGTAGACGGGGGGACATACAATGAGCAGTTCTTC
CASSVDGGTYNEQFF
>NA|NA|TRBV20-1|TRBJ1-1
TGCAGTGCTAGACCGGGACACATGAACACTGAAGCTTTCTTT
CSARPGHMNTEAFF
>TRBD1|NA|TRBV3-1|TRBJ1-1
TGTGCCAGCAGCCATAGGACAGGGGCCGAAGCTTTCTTT
CASSHRTGAEAFF
>NA|many|TRBV11-3|TRBJ2-2
TGTGCCAGCAGCTTTCGGCAAGGGACCGGGGAGCTGTTTTTT
CASSFRQGTGELFF
>TRBD2|many|TRBV7-9|TRBJ2-1
TGTGCCAGCAGCCAGGGACTAGCGGTTAATGAGCAGTTCTTC
CASSQGLAVNEQFF
>NA|NA|TRBV2|TRBJ2-5
TGTGCCAGCAGTTTCGTTAGGTCAGAGACCCAGTACTTC
CASSFVRSETQYF
>NA|NA|TRBV7-2|TRBJ1-3
TGTGCCAGCAGCTTAGAATTCTCCCGCTCTGGAAACACCATATATTTT
CASSLEFSRSGNTIYF
>NA|many|TRBV28|TRBJ2-7
TGTGCCAGCAGTTTCAGGGAACGAGACGAGCAGTACTTC
CASSFRERDEQYF
>NA|few|TRBV11-1|TRBJ2-7
TGTGCCAGCAGCTTATTACTCCGCGAGCAGTACTTC
CASSLLLREQYF
>TRBD1|many|TRBV12-3/TRBV12-4|TRBJ1-4
TGTGCCAGCAACGACAGGGGGGATGAAAAACTGTTTTTT
CASNDRGDEKLFF
>NA|many|TRBV2|TRBJ1-5
TGTGCCAGCGGGGCCATGGCTAGCAATCAGCCCCAGCATTTT
CASGAMASNQPQHF
>NA|few|TRBV12-3/TRBV12-4|TRBJ1-3
TGTGCCAGCAAAATTCCGGGAGTCTCTGGAAACACCATATATTTT
CASKIPGVSGNTIYF
>TRBD2|many|TRBV7-2|TRBJ2-7
TGTGCCAGCAGCATTGGACTAGGTGATCGGTACGAGCAGTACTTC
CASSIGLGDRYEQYF
>NA|many|TRBV6-1|TRBJ1-2
TGTGCCAGCAGAAGGACCAGCCTAAACTATGGCTACACCTTC
CASRRTSLNYGYTF
>NA|NA|TRBV20-1|TRBJ2-5
TGCAGTGCCCTGAAGCCGGCAGGCCAAGAGACCCAGTACTTC
CSALKPAGQETQYF
>NA|NA|TRBV6-1|TRBJ1-2
TGTGCCAGCAGGAGTTTTAACTATGGCTACACCTTC
CASRSFNYGYTF
>NA|NA|TRBV5-4|TRBJ2-1
TGTGCCACCCGCTCCCCTGTGGGCAATGAGCAGTTCTTC
CATRSPVGNEQFF
>NA|many|TRBV5-8|TRBJ2-7
TGTGCCAGCAGCTTGATCCAGGGTCACCCCTACGAGCAGTACTTC
CASSLIQGHPYEQYF
>TRBD1|few|TRBV5-1|TRBJ2-2
TGCGCCAGCATATCTGACAGGGGGAACACCGGGGAGCTGTTTTTT
CASISDRGNTGELFF
>NA|few|TRBV19|TRBJ1-1
TGTGCCAGTATTACCGGGTCTATGAACACTGAAGCTTTCTTT
CASITGSMNTEAFF
>TRBD1|NA|TRBV4-2|TRBJ2-2
TGTGCCAGCAGCCAGACAGGGACCGGGGAGCTGTTTTTT
CASSQTGTGELFF
>NA|many|TRBV28|TRBJ2-2
TGTGCCAGCTATACTGATAACACCGGGGAGCTGTTTTTT
CASYTDNTGELFF
>NA|many|TRBV20-1|TRBJ2-5
TGCAGTGCTAGAGCCGAGACTGGGGGGGAGACCCAGTACTTC
CSARAETGGETQYF
>NA|many|TRBV5-1|TRBJ2-2
TGCGCCAGCAGCTTGCCCTTTGGTGGGGCCGGGGAGCTGTTTTTT
CASSLPFGGAGELFF
>NA|many|TRBV20-1|TRBJ1-2
TGCAGTGCTAGGCGGGGGGACTATGGCTACACCTTC
CSARRGDYGYTF